The 6 T cell receptor beta chains below come from one sample, sequenced in a study of T-cell memory formation after mild COVID-19. Using its own MiXCR run on the 5' RACE reads, TCRdb lists one record per CDR3 protein. The repertoire holds under 550,000 distinct CDR3 sequences, with roughly 18% as singletons. Sequencing was performed on PBMCs or a T cell subset sorted from them (not recorded which). The receptor source for this set is a man aged 18 to 30 who had mild COVID-19 (a few samples of this study predate the infection). Cell type and time point are not known.

V and J are TRBV5-1 and TRBJ1-1; 12 bases line up with TRBD1. In germline, CDR1 is SGHRS, CDR2 YFSETQ. There are 16 residues in the CDR3. V lost 3 bases and J lost 1; bases outside the gene matches: 4. The CDR3 DNA follows: TGCGCCAGCAGCTCCCCGGGACAGGGGGCGAACACTGAAGCTTTCTTT. It translates to CASSSPGQGANTEAFF. The whole variable domain, remainder taken from reference TRBV5-1 and TRBJ1-1, is KAGVTQTPRYLIKTRGQQVTLSCSPISGHRSVSWYQQTPGQGLQFLFEYFSETQRNKGNFPGRFSGRQFSNSRSEMNVSTLELGDSALYLCASSSPGQGANTEAFFGQGTRLTVV.

J is TRBJ2-6 and V is TRBV4-2, with D perhaps TRBD1 or TRBD2 (5 bases each). The CDR3 loop spans 17 amino acids. CDR1 LGHNA and CDR2 YNFKEQ come from the germline V gene. V lost 3 bases, J lost 2 bases, and 14 bases lay in between. DNA for the CDR3: TGTGCCAGCAGCCAGTCCAGAGGGGCAGCTGGGGCCAACGTCCTGACTTTC. Encoded protein: CASSQSRGAAGANVLTF.

This chain connects TRBV7-2 to TRBJ2-3; 8 bases map to TRBD2. This CDR3 is built from 15 residues. The germline gives CDR1 SGHTA, CDR2 FQGNSA. With 1 base clipped from V and 4 bases from J, the junction kept 4 bases outside the gene matches. As DNA, the CDR3 is TGTGCCAGCAGCTTAGTAGCGGGGCCAGCAGATACGCAGTATTTT. It yields the protein CASSLVAGPADTQYF.

The sample holds many counts of this clonotype. This chain uses TRBV7-9 with TRBJ1-2; D remains unclear. The V and J ends lost 1 base and 8 bases respectively, with 2 bases between them. The CDR3 loop spans 10 amino acids. Germline V gives CDR1 SEHNR, CDR2 FQNEAQ (reference sequence). Here the CDR3 reads CASSLGGYTF. The DNA for the CDR3 is TGTGCCAGCAGCTTAGGCGGCTACACCTTC.

This clonotype occurred a few times. The chain links TRBV20-1 to TRBJ1-4; D is unclear. CDR3 length: 12 residues. Trimming removed 6 bases from V and 8 bases from J, with 13 bases in between. CDR1 is DFQATT and CDR2 is SNEGSKA in the germline V gene (reference sequence). CDR3 in amino acids: CSADRIGEKLFF. DNA for the CDR3: TGCAGTGCCGATCGGATAGGGGAAAAACTGTTTTTT.

As regards this clonotype: This may arise from a read error, as a much more abundant clone is one base away. The V call is TRBV29-1, the J call TRBJ2-1; a weak D match, TRBD1 (5 bases). The CDR3 is 13 amino acids. The germline V gene has CDR1 SQVTM and CDR2 ANQGSEA. V lost 4 bases to trimming and J lost 4 bases, with 11 bases between them. As DNA, the CDR3 is TGCAGCGTTGCTCAGGGATTATACAATGAGCAGTTCTTC. It is translated as CSVAQGLYNEQFF.